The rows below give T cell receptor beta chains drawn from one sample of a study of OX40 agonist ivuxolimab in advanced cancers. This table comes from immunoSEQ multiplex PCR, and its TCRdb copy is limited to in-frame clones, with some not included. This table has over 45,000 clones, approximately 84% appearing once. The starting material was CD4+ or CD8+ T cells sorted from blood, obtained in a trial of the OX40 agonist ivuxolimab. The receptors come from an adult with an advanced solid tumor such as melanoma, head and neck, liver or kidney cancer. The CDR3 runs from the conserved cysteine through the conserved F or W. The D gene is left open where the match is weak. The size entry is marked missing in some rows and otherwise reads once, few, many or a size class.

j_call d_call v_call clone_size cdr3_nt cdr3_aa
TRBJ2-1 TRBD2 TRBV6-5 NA TGTGCCAGCAACAGACTAGCGGGACCCTACAATGAGCAGTTCTTC CASNRLAGPYNEQFF
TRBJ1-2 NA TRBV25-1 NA TGTGCCAGCAGTGGCAGGGCTGGCTATGGCTACACCTTC CASSGRAGYGYTF
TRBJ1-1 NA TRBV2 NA TGTGCCAGCAGTGAGGAGGGGGGCACTGAAGCTTTCTTT CASSEEGGTEAFF
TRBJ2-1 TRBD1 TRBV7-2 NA TGTGCCAGCAGCACCCGGACAGGATCCACCAATGAGCAGTTCTTC CASSTRTGSTNEQFF
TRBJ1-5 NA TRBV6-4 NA TGTGCCAGGGGCCTGAGCAATCAGCCCCAGCATTTT CARGLSNQPQHF
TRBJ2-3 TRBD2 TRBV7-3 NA TGTGCCAGCAGCTTGGCTAGCGGGAGCACAGATACGCAGTATTTT CASSLASGSTDTQYF
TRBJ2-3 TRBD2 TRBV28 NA TGTGCCAGCAGTCACCTAGCGGGGGGCACAGATACGCAGTATTTT CASSHLAGGTDTQYF
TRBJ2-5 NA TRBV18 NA TGTGCCAGCTCACCTCGGCGCGAGACCCAGTACTTC CASSPRRETQYF
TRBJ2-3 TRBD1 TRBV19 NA TGTGCCAGTAGGGGACAGGGGACAGGCACAGATACGCAGTATTTT CASRGQGTGTDTQYF
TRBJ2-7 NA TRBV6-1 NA TGTGCCAGCAGTGAAGCTTTCGGGAGCACATCCTACGAGCAGTACTTC CASSEAFGSTSYEQYF
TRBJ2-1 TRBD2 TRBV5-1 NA TGCGCCAGCAGCTCACCTCTAAATAGCGGGACGGCGATTAATGAGCAGTTCTTC CASSSPLNSGTAINEQFF
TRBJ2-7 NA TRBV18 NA TGTGCCAGCTCACCTATGGGATACGAGCAGTACTTC CASSPMGYEQYF
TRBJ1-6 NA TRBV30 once TGTGCCTGGAGTGGTTCAAATTCACCCCTCCACTTT CAWSGSNSPLHF
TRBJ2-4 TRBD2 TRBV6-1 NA TGTGCCAGCAGTGAATCCCTTAGGGGACTAGCGGGAGGGCCCTCTTACTTC CASSESLRGLAGGPSYF
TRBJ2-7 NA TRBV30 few TGTGCCTGGAATTCACAGGGGAGGGCCTACGAGCAGTACTTC CAWNSQGRAYEQYF
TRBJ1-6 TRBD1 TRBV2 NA TGTGCCAGCAGTCTTCAGGGGGTAGGGTCACCCCTCCACTTT CASSLQGVGSPLHF
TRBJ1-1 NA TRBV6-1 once TGTGCCAGCAGCCTGGGGACCCTGAACACTGAAGCTTTCTTT CASSLGTLNTEAFF
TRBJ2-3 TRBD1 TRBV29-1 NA TGCAGCGGGGAAGGGACAGTTCAAGATACGCAGTATTTT CSGEGTVQDTQYF
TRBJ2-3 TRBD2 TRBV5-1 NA TGCGCCAGCAGCCCGGGACTAGCGGGCACAGATACGCAGTATTTT CASSPGLAGTDTQYF
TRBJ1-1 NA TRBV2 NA TGTGCCAGCATCGGACTGACGGACCTTTACACTGAAGCTTTCTTT CASIGLTDLYTEAFF
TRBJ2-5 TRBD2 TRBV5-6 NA TGTGCCAGCAGCTTGCTGGGGGGGTACCAAGAGACCCAGTACTTC CASSLLGGYQETQYF
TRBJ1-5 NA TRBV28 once TGTGCCAGCAGTTTAATAAGGCAGCCCCAGCATTTT CASSLIRQPQHF
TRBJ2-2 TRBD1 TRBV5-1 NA TGCGCCAGCAGCTTGGCTGGGACAGGGGTTTACGGGGAGCTGTTTTTT CASSLAGTGVYGELFF
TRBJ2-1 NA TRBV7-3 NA TGTGCCAGCAGCTTAACGCGGGACACCTACAATGAGCAGTTCTTC CASSLTRDTYNEQFF
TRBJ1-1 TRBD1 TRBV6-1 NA TGTGCCAGCAGACAGGGGGGGGATACTGAAGCTTTCTTT CASRQGGDTEAFF
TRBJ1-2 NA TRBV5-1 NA TGCGCCAGCAGCTTGGAACAGACACCTAACTATGGCTACACCTTC CASSLEQTPNYGYTF
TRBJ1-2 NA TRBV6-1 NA TGTGCCAGCAGTGAAAAAAGACATAATGGCTACACCTTC CASSEKRHNGYTF
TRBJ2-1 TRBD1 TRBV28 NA TGTGCCAGCAACTTGGGAGGGGACAGGGGATTTTTCTACAATGAGCAGTTCTTC CASNLGGDRGFFYNEQFF
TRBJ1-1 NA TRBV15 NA TGTGCCACCAGCAGAGGGGAAGTCGGCACTGAAGCTTTCTTT CATSRGEVGTEAFF
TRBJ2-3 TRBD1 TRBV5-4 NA TGTGCCAGCAGTACCGGGACAGGGGGTCCAGATACGCAGTATTTT CASSTGTGGPDTQYF
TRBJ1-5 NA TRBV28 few TGTGCCAGCAGCCTAGCGGGACACATCAATCAGCCCCAGCATTTT CASSLAGHINQPQHF
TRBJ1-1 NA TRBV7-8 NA TGTGCCAGCAGCTTAGCGTTTACAGGGAGCACTGAAGCTTTCTTT CASSLAFTGSTEAFF
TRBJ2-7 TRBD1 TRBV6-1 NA TGTGCCAGCAGTGCGGGACAGGGACTTTACGAGCAGTACTTC CASSAGQGLYEQYF
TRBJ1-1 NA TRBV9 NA TGTGCCAGCAGCCGCCAGGGGTGGGGGCTCACTGAAGCTTTCTTT CASSRQGWGLTEAFF
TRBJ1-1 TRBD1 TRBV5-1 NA TGCGCCAGCAGCTTCCAAACAGGGGCCACTGAAGCTTTCTTT CASSFQTGATEAFF
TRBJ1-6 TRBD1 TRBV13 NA TGTGCCAGCAGCTTAGGGGGACAGCAGAGCTCCTATAATTCACCCCTCCACTTT CASSLGGQQSSYNSPLHF
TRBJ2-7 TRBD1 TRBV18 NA TGTGCCAGCTCGCCGGACAGGGCTACTGGCGTGATCTACGAGCAGTACTTC CASSPDRATGVIYEQYF
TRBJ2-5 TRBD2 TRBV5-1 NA TGCGCCAGCAGCTTGGGTGCTAGCGGTCCGGGTGGGACCCAGTACTTC CASSLGASGPGGTQYF
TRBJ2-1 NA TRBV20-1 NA TGCAGTGCCGGAATCAATGAGCAGTTCTTC CSAGINEQFF
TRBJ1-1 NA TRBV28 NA TGTGCCAGCAGCCCTGGACAATTTGAAGCTTTCTTT CASSPGQFEAFF
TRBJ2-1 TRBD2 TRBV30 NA TGTGCCTGGAGCCGAGGACTAGCGGGAATGGGCAATGAGCAGTTCTTC CAWSRGLAGMGNEQFF
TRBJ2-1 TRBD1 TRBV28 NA TGTGCCAGCAGTCTTCCGGGACAGGGAAGGGGTGAGCAGTTCTTC CASSLPGQGRGEQFF
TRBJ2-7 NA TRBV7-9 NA TGTGCCAGCAGCTCCCAGGACAGTTCCTACGAGCAGTACTTC CASSSQDSSYEQYF
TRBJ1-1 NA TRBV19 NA TGTGCCAGTAGTATGAGCAGGGTGAACACTGAAGCTTTCTTT CASSMSRVNTEAFF
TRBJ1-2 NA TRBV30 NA TGTGCCTGGAGTGTACGTAGGTATCTTCGAGGCGGCTACACCTTC CAWSVRRYLRGGYTF
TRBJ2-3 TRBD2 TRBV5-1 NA TGCGCCAGCAGAGATAGCGGGAGGGCTAGCACAGATACGCAGTATTTT CASRDSGRASTDTQYF
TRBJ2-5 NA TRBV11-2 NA TGTGCCAGCAGCTTAGATCGTGTGGGGGGAGAGACCCAGTACTTC CASSLDRVGGETQYF
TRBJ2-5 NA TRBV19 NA TGTGCCACGAAACCCGGGACCCAAGAGACCCAGTACTTC CATKPGTQETQYF
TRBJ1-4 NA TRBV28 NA TGTGCCAGCAGTTTGTCAGGGACGAGGGAAAAACTGTTTTTT CASSLSGTREKLFF
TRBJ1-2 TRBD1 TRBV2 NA TGTGCCAGCAGGGCTGACAGGGGCGGGAGCTATGGCTACACCTTC CASRADRGGSYGYTF
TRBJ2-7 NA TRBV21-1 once TGTGCCAGCGTCCGAGGCGGGAGAATCCCGAGCTCCTACGAGCAGTACTTC CASVRGGRIPSSYEQYF
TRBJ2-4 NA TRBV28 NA TGTGCCAGCAGTTTATCGAGTTATAAAAACATTCAGTACTTC CASSLSSYKNIQYF
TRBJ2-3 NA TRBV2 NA TGTGCCAGCAGTGACCAGGGGTTGGATACGCAGTATTTT CASSDQGLDTQYF
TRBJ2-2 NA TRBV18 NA TGTGCCAGCTCACCACCGTCGAGGGCGAACACCGGGGAGCTGTTTTTT CASSPPSRANTGELFF
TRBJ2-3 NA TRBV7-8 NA TGTGCCAGCAGCTTTAGTAACACAGATACGCAGTATTTT CASSFSNTDTQYF
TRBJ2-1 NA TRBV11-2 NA TGTGCCAGCAGCTTGAGGAGGAACAATGAGCAGTTCTTC CASSLRRNNEQFF
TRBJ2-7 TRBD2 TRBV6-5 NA TGTGCCAGCACTAGCGGGACCCCCTCTCGCGAGCAGTACTTC CASTSGTPSREQYF
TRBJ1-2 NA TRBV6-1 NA TGTGCCAGCAGTGAAGGGAACTATGGCTACACCTTC CASSEGNYGYTF
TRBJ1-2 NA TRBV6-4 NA TGTGCCAGCAGTGACAGGGTAAATGGCTACACCTTC CASSDRVNGYTF